The 25 T cell receptor beta chains reported below all come from one sample, sequenced in a study of blood T cell repertoires in COVID-19. Sequencing used immunoSEQ multiplex PCR; TCRdb keeps in-frame clones, though not all of them. The data contain fewer than 90,000 clones, over 70% of them seen just once; the ten biggest clones take up about 4.2%. What was sequenced was peripheral blood. The origin of the receptors is a woman aged 45-59 years with acute or convalescent COVID-19.

This clone was recorded a few times. V and J are TRBV28 and TRBJ1-6; TRBD1 agrees at 7 bases. Germline V lookup: CDR1 MDHEN, CDR2 SYDVKM. Trimming removed 6 bases from V and 13 bases from J; junction bases left unmatched: 9. There are 13 residues in the CDR3. The CDR3 DNA follows: TGTGCCAGCAGCGGGACAGAGGTTACGCCCCTCCACTTT. It translates to CASSGTEVTPLHF.

The chain carries TRBV5-8 and TRBJ1-1; 8 bases are a match to TRBD1. CDR1 SGHTS and CDR2 YDEGEE come from the germline V gene. V was pared by 7 bases and J by 0 bases, with 11 bases of the junction left unmatched. This CDR3 comprises 16 residues. The CDR3 loop reads CASLTGGQAVNTEAFF. Written as DNA, the CDR3 is TGTGCCAGCTTAACAGGGGGACAGGCGGTGAACACTGAAGCTTTCTTT.

This rearrangement joins TRBV7-8 to TRBJ1-4; 9 bases align to TRBD1. This CDR3 region has 14 residues. J gave up 7 bases and V 5 bases, and 5 bases lay outside the gene matches. Germline CDR1 SGHVS, CDR2 FQNEAQ. In DNA, the CDR3 is TGTGCCAGCAGCCCCGGACAGGGGCGTGAAAAACTGTTTTTT. Encoded protein: CASSPGQGREKLFF. Together with reference TRBV7-8 and TRBJ1-4, the CDR3 gives the full variable domain: GAGVSQSPRYKVAKRGQDVALRCDPISGHVSLFWYQQALGQGPEFLTYFQNEAQLDKSGLPSDRFFAERPEGSVSTLKIQRTQQEDSAVYLCASSPGQGREKLFFGSGTQLSVL.

V and J are TRBV30 and TRBJ1-2, with D possibly being TRBD1 (5 bases). Trimming shortened V by 1 base and J by 3 bases, and 6 bases separated the two germline ends. The CDR3 has 12 residues. The germline V gene encodes CDR1 GTSNPN and CDR2 SVGIG (reference sequence). CDR3: CAWSGGDYGYTF. CDR3 DNA sequence: TGTGCCTGGAGTGGGGGCGACTATGGCTACACCTTC.

This clone came up once. This chain uses TRBV28 with TRBJ1-2; D unresolved. V dropped 7 bases and J dropped 0 bases, with 6 bases sitting between them. The CDR3 covers 12 residues. Looked up from germline, CDR1 is MDHEN and CDR2 is SYDVKM. CDR3 region: CASTPTNYGYTF. The CDR3 DNA is TGTGCCAGCACCCCCACTAACTATGGCTACACCTTC.

The V and J genes are TRBV6-5 and TRBJ2-2; tentatively, D is TRBD2 (7 bases). With 0 bases removed from V and 7 bases from J, the gap between germline ends came to 15 bases. Germline values: CDR1 MNHEY, CDR2 SVGAGI. The CDR3 is 16 residues long. The CDR3 sequence is CASSYSEGGLYGELFF. DNA of the CDR3: TGTGCCAGCAGTTACTCCGAGGGGGGGCTTTACGGGGAGCTGTTTTTT.

J is TRBJ2-4 and V is TRBV5-1; the match to TRBD1 covers 7 bases. Per germline, CDR1 SGHRS and CDR2 YFSETQ. The CDR3 has 13 residues. J was trimmed by 5 bases and V by 7 bases; bases with no gene match: 6. The CDR3 region has the DNA TGCGCCAGCGGGGAAGGACAGGAAAACATTCAGTACTTC. The encoded protein is CASGEGQENIQYF.

This chain joins TRBV6-6 and TRBJ1-2; TRBD1 is a possible D gene (6 bases). The length of the CDR3 is 15 residues. The ends were cut back, 2 bases at V and 6 bases at J, with 16 bases in the middle. Looked up from germline, CDR1 is MNHNY and CDR2 is SVGAGI (reference sequence). Written as DNA, the CDR3 is TGTGCCAGCAGTTACCGTCGGGACACGGAGAATGGCTACACCTTC. It is translated as CASSYRRDTENGYTF.

The chain links TRBV28 to TRBJ1-4; no clear D. The CDR3 covers 12 residues. V lost 3 bases and J lost 7, with 6 bases in between. Germline CDR1 and CDR2: MDHEN and SYDVKM. The CDR3 DNA is TGTGCCAGCAGTTTTAACGGTGAAAAACTGTTTTTT. Translation: CASSFNGEKLFF.

The chain carries TRBV9 and TRBJ2-2; 9 nucleotides match TRBD2. Germline CDR1 and CDR2: SGDLS and YYNGEE. Losses at the gene ends were 4 bases for V and 4 bases for J; bases not matched to a gene: 5. The CDR3 covers 15 residues. CDR3 region: CASSFGLASTGELFF. CDR3 nucleotides: TGTGCCAGCAGCTTCGGACTAGCGAGCACCGGGGAGCTGTTTTTT.

This rearrangement joins TRBV27 to TRBJ1-1, with D perhaps TRBD1 (5 bases). Germline CDR1 and CDR2: MNHEY and SMNVEV (reference sequence). V was trimmed by 6 bases and J by 0 bases, leaving 14 bases between them. The CDR3 is made up of 15 amino acids. Written as DNA, the CDR3 is TGTGCCAGCAGCAAAACAGACAGAATGAACACTGAAGCTTTCTTT. It specifies CASSKTDRMNTEAFF.

DNA of the CDR3: TGTGCCAGCAGCCGGAGTCCCTCCCCGGGGAGCGCCATATATTTT. It yields the protein CASSRSPSPGSAIYF. V gene TRBV6-5 combines with J gene TRBJ1-3; D gene uncertain. Per germline, CDR1 MNHEY and CDR2 SVGAGI. Trimming removed 6 bases from V and 11 bases from J, with 23 bases in between. This CDR3 has 15 amino acids.

The chain is built from TRBV11-2 and TRBJ1-3, with no clear D. The CDR3 length is 15 residues. Trimming cost V 0 bases and J 5 bases, with 11 bases left between them. From germline, CDR1 is SGHAT and CDR2 FQNNGV. The CDR3 bases are TGTGCCAGCAGCTTAGATCGTGGCCTCAGAAACACCATATATTTT. Translating gives CASSLDRGLRNTIYF.

V is TRBV11-3 and J is TRBJ1-5; maybe TRBD1 (5 bases). Per the germline V gene, CDR1 is SGHNT and CDR2 is YENEEA. V dropped 0 bases and J dropped 3 bases, with 18 bases sitting between them. The CDR3 loop spans 18 amino acids. The DNA for the CDR3 is TGTGCCAGCAGCTTAGAAGTGGGGCGGTTTAATGCCAATCAGCCCCAGCATTTT. Amino acid sequence: CASSLEVGRFNANQPQHF.

The genes are TRBV14 and TRBJ2-3; D possibly corresponds to TRBD1 (6 bases). The length of the CDR3 is 16 residues. The V end lost 0 bases, the J end lost 5 bases, and 15 bases lay between the germline ends. Germline-derived CDR1 and CDR2 are SGHDN and FVKESK. The CDR3 bases are TGTGCCAGCAGCCAAGACAGGGGCGTCCGGAGAGATACGCAGTATTTT. Translated, it gives CASSQDRGVRRDTQYF.

This clone was seen more than once but under ten times. CDR3 sequence reads: CASRPDIVAYGYTF. DNA for the CDR3: TGTGCCAGCAGACCGGACATAGTAGCCTATGGCTACACCTTC. V is TRBV27 and J is TRBJ1-2; weak D call: TRBD1 (5 bases). Deletions cut 6 bases from V and 4 bases from J, with 15 bases between. The CDR3 has 14 residues. Germline V gene sequence: CDR1 MNHEY, CDR2 SMNVEV (reference sequence).

This CDR3 reads CASSSGQEKGAQYF. The CDR3 nucleotides are TGTGCCAGCAGTTCGGGACAGGAGAAAGGAGCTCAGTACTTC. The rearrangement links TRBV6-1 to TRBJ2-4, with TRBD1 matching over 8 bases. The length of the CDR3 is 14 residues. Germline values: CDR1 MNHNS, CDR2 SASEGT. V shed 5 bases and J 12 bases; nucleotides not matched to a gene: 12.

This chain joins TRBV19 and TRBJ1-5; D not resolved. V lost 5 bases and J lost 10, with 9 bases in between. CDR1 and CDR2 from the germline V gene are LNHDA and SQIVND (reference sequence). CDR3 size: 11 residues. CDR3 sequence: CASSEPGPQHF. In DNA, the CDR3 is TGTGCCAGTAGTGAACCGGGACCCCAGCATTTT.

CDR3 region: CATSRDSGGETQYF. The CDR3 nucleotides read TGTGCCACCAGCAGAGATAGCGGTGGGGAGACCCAGTACTTC. This chain links TRBV15 with TRBJ2-5; possible D gene TRBD2, 6 bases. The germline V and J ends were trimmed by 0 bases and 5 bases, with 10 bases remaining between them. The length of the CDR3 is 14 residues. Germline values: CDR1 LNHNV, CDR2 YYDKDF (reference sequence).

In this sample, this clone turned up once. The chain uses TRBV5-5 and TRBJ2-4, with 8 nucleotides matching TRBD1. CDR1 SGHKS and CDR2 YYEKEE come from the germline V gene (reference sequence). CDR3 length: 13 residues. V dropped 4 bases and J dropped 8; count of bases not matched to a gene: 5. The chain's CDR3 is CASSPQGEDIQYF. CDR3 nucleotides: TGTGCCAGCAGCCCACAGGGGGAGGACATTCAGTACTTC.

This chain joins TRBV19 and TRBJ1-1, with 12 positions matching TRBD1. V shed 5 bases and J 0 bases; nucleotides not matched to a gene: 10. Germline V gives CDR1 LNHDA, CDR2 SQIVND (reference sequence). This CDR3 is 18 amino acids long. The CDR3 loop reads CASSSPGQGARVNTEAFF. The CDR3 DNA is TGTGCCAGTAGTTCTCCGGGACAGGGGGCTCGTGTGAACACTGAAGCTTTCTTT.

The rearrangement links TRBV13 to TRBJ2-7; 10 nucleotides agree with TRBD2. After removal of 4 bases from V and 4 bases from J, the junction contained 4 bases not matched to a gene. Germline CDR1 and CDR2: PRHDT and FYEKMQ (reference sequence). This CDR3 has 14 amino acids. In nucleotides, the CDR3 is TGTGCCAGCAGCTCTAGCGGGGGATTATACGAGCAGTACTTC. It codes for CASSSSGGLYEQYF.

This chain links TRBV6-5 with TRBJ2-2, with D maybe TRBD2 (5 bases). The germline V gene encodes CDR1 MNHEY and CDR2 SVGAGI. The CDR3 totals 14 residues. Trimming cost V 10 bases and J 4 bases, with 16 bases left between them. The DNA for the CDR3 is TGTGCCACTTATGCGAGGGAGAGCACCGGGGAGCTGTTTTTT. Protein: CATYARESTGELFF.

The chain has TRBV7-2 and TRBJ1-2, with unresolved D. Germline CDR1 is SGHTA and CDR2 is FQGNSA. V dropped 1 base and J dropped 8 bases, with 14 bases sitting between them. The CDR3 has 14 amino acids. The CDR3 sequence is CASSLGLGSRGYTF. The CDR3 DNA reads TGTGCCAGCAGCTTAGGGCTAGGTAGTCGGGGCTACACCTTC. The variable domain in full, completed from reference TRBV7-2 and TRBJ1-2, reads GAGVSQSPSNKVTEKGKDVELRCDPISGHTALYWYRQSLGQGLEFLIYFQGNSAPDKSGLPSDRFSAERTGGSVSTLTIQRTQQEDSAVYLCASSLGLGSRGYTFGSGTRLTVV.

V is TRBV5-1 and J is TRBJ2-5; no reliable D call. The V gene lost 0 bases and the J gene lost 4 bases, with 13 bases spanning the gap. Germline V gene lookup returns CDR1 SGHRS and CDR2 YFSETQ. The CDR3 sequence is 15 residues long. The CDR3 sequence is CASSLDIGSPETQYF. In nucleotides, the CDR3 is TGCGCCAGCAGCTTGGATATTGGCAGTCCAGAGACCCAGTACTTC.